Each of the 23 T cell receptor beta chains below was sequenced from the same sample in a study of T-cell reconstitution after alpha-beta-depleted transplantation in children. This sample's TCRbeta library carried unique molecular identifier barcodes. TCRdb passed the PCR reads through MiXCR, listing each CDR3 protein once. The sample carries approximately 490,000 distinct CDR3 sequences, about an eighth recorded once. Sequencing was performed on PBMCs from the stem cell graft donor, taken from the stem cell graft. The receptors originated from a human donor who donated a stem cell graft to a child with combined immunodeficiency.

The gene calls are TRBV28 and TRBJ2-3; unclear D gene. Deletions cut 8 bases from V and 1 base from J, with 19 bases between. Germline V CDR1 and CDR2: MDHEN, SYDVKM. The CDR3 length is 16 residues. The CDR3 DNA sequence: TGTGCCAGCCCCCAAACCCAGGAGACTTGCACAGATACGCAGTATTTT. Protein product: CASPQTQETCTDTQYF.

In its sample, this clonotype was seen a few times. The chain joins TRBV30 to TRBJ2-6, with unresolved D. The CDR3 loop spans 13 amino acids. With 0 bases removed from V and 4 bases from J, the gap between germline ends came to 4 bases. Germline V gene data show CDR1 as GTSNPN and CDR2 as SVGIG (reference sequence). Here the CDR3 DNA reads TGTGCCTGGAGTGTAGGAGGGGCCAACGTCCTGACTTTC. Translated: CAWSVGGANVLTF.

In DNA, the CDR3 is TGTGCCACCGCGGGAAGCTCCTACGAGCAGTACTTC. Its protein is CATAGSSYEQYF. This chain connects TRBV24-1 to TRBJ2-7, with D perhaps matching TRBD2 (6 bases). Looked up from germline, CDR1 is KGHDR and CDR2 is SFDVKD. Trimming took off 9 bases at V and 0 bases at J, with 8 bases between the two ends. The CDR3 has 12 residues.

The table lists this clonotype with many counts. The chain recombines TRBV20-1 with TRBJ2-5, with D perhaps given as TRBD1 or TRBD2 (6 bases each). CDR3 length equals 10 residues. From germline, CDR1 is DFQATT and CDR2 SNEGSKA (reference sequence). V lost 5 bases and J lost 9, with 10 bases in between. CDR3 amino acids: CSAPRGPQYF. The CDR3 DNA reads TGCAGTGCTCCCCGGGGGCCCCAGTACTTC.

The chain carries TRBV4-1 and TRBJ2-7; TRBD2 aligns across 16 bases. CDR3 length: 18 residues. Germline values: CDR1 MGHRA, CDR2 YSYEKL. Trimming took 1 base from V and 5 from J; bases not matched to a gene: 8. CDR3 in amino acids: CASSQAPGLAGGFHEQYF. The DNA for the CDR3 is TGCGCCAGCAGCCAAGCTCCGGGACTAGCGGGAGGGTTCCACGAGCAGTACTTC.

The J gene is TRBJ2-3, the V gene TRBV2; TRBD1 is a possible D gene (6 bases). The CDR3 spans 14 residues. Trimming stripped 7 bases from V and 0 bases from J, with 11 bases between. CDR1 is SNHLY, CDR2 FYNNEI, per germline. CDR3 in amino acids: CASNREGSTDTQYF. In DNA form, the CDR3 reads TGTGCCAGCAACAGGGAAGGAAGCACAGATACGCAGTATTTT.

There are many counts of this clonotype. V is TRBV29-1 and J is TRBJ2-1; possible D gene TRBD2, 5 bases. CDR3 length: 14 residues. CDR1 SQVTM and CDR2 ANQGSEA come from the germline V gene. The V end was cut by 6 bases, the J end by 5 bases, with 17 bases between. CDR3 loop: CSVTQLSGNNEQFF. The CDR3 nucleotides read TGCAGCGTCACACAATTGTCGGGAAACAATGAGCAGTTCTTC.

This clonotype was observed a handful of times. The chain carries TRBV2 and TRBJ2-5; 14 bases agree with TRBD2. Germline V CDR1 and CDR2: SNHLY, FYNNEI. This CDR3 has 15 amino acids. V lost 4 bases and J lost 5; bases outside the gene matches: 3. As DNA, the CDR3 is TGTGCCAGCAGTGCGACTAGCGGGAGGGGGGAGACCCAGTACTTC. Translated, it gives CASSATSGRGETQYF.

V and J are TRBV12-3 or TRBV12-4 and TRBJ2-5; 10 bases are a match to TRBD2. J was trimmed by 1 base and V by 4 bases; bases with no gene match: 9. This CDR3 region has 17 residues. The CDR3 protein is CASSSRELAGIQETQYF. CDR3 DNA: TGTGCCAGCAGTTCCCGTGAACTAGCGGGGATCCAAGAGACCCAGTACTTC.

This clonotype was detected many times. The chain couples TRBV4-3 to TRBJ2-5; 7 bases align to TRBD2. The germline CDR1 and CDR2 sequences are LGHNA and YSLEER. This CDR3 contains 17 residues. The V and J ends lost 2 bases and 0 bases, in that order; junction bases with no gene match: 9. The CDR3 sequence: CASSQFSGTSYQETQYF. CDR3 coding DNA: TGCGCCAGCAGCCAATTCAGCGGGACCTCGTACCAAGAGACCCAGTACTTC.

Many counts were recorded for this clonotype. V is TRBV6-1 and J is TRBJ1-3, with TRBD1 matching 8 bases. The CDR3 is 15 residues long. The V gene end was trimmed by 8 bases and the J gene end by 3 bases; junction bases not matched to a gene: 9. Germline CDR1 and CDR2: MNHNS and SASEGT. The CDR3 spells CASCGTGRVGNTIYF. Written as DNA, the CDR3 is TGTGCCAGCTGTGGGACAGGTCGAGTTGGAAACACCATATATTTT.

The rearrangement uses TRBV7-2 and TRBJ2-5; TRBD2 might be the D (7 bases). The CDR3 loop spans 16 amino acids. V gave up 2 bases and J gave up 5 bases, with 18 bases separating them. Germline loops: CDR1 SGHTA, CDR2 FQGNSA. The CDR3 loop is CASSLRGAGVGETQYF. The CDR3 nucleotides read TGTGCCAGCAGCTTACGGGGGGCGGGAGTGGGGGAGACCCAGTACTTC. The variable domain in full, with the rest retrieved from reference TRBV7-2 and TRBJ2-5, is GAGVSQSPSNKVTEKGKDVELRCDPISGHTALYWYRQSLGQGLEFLIYFQGNSAPDKSGLPSDRFSAERTGGSVSTLTIQRTQQEDSAVYLCASSLRGAGVGETQYFGPGTRLLVL.

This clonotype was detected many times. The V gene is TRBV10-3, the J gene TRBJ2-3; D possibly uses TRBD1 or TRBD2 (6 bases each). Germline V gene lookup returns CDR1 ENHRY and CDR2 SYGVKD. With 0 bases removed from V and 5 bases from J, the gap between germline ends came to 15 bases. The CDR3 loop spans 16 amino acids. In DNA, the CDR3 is TGTGCCATCAGTGAGTCACCCGGGGGCATAGGAGATACGCAGTATTTT. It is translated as CAISESPGGIGDTQYF.

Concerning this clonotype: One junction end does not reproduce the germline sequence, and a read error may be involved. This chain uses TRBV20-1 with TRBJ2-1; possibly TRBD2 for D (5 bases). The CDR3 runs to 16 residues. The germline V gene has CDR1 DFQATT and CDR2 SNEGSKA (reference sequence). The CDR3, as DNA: TGCTGTGCTAGAGATATCCCCCGGGACTCCTACAATGAGCAGTTCTTC. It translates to CCARDIPRDSYNEQFF.

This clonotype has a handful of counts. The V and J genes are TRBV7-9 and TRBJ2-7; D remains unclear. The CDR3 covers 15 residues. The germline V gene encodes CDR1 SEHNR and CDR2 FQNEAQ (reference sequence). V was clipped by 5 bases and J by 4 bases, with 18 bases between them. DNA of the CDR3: TGTGCCAGCAGCCGCCCGGGCCAGTCCCCTTACGAGCAGTACTTC. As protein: CASSRPGQSPYEQYF.

The CDR3 protein is CASSQDRRGLSGYTF. In nucleotides, the CDR3 is TGCGCCAGCAGCCAAGATCGGAGGGGGCTGAGTGGCTACACCTTC. V usage is TRBV4-3 and J usage is TRBJ1-2; TRBD1 matches at 7 bases. Trimming cost V 0 bases and J 7 bases; bases outside gene matches: 8. This CDR3 is built from 15 residues. The germline V gene encodes CDR1 LGHNA and CDR2 YSLEER.

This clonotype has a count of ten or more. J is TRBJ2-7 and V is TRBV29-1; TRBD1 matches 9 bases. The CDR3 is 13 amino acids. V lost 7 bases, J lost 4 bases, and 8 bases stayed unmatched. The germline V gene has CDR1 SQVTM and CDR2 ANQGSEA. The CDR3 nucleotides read TGCAGCGCAGGGACAGGGAGTCCTTACGAGCAGTACTTC. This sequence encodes CSAGTGSPYEQYF.

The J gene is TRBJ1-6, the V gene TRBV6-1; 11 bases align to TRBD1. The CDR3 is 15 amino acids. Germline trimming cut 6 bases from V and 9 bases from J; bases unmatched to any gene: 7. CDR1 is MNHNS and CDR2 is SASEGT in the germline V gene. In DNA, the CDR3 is TGTGCCAGCAGGTTCGCGGGACAGGGGGTTTCACCCCTCCACTTT. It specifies CASRFAGQGVSPLHF.

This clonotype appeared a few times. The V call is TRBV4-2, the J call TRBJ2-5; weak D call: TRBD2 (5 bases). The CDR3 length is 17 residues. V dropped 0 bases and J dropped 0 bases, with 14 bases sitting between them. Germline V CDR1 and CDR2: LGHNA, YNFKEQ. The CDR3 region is CASSQDLTRANQETQYF. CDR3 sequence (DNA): TGTGCCAGCAGCCAAGATTTAACTAGGGCCAACCAAGAGACCCAGTACTTC.

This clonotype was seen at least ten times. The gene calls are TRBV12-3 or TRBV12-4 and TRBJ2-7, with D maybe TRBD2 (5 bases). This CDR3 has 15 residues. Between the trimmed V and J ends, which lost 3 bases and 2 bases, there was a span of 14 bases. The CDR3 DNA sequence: TGTGCCAGCAGTTTGGCGGCGGGCGGGCCCTACGAGCAGTACTTC. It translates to CASSLAAGGPYEQYF.

CDR3 sequence: CASSFLAGRGFLTQYF. The CDR3 coding sequence is TGTGCCAGCAGCTTTCTAGCAGGACGGGGATTTCTGACCCAGTACTTC. The genes are TRBV5-6 and TRBJ2-5; maybe TRBD2 (5 bases). This CDR3 comprises 16 residues. Looked up from germline, CDR1 is SGHDT and CDR2 is YYEEEE. The V gene lost 2 bases and the J gene lost 7 bases, with 21 bases spanning the gap.

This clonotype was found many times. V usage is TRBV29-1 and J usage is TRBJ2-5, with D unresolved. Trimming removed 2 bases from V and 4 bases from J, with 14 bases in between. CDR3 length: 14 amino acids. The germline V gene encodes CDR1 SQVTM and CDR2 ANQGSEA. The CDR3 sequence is CSVEPKTMPETQYF. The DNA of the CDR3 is TGCAGCGTTGAACCAAAGACGATGCCAGAGACCCAGTACTTC.

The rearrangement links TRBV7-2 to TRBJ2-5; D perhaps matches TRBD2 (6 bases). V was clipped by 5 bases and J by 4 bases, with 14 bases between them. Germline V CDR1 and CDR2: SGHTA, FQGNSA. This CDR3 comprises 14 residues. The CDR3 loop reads CASSPLMGGETQYF. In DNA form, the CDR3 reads TGTGCCAGCAGCCCTCTTATGGGGGGAGAGACCCAGTACTTC.